This T cell receptor (beta chain) was captured by sequencing in a study of molecular identifiers for immune sequencing clone quantification. Germline CDR1 and CDR2: SGHVS and FQNEAQ. The CDR3 loop spans 17 amino acids. The V gene lost 5 bases and the J gene lost 6 bases, with 24 bases spanning the gap. This clonotype was counted ten times or more. A single record per CDR3 protein comes from TCRdb applying MiXCR to the PCR reads. The table has over 600,000 distinct CDR3 sequences, about 20% seen once. The specimen was naive CD8+ T cells from blood, with Jurkat cell RNA spiked in. Subset indicated: FACS-sorted CD8+CD4-CCR7+CD45RA+ naive T cells. This clonotype was obtained from a human donor in good health. Some libraries in this study had Jurkat cell RNA spiked in. The rearrangement joins TRBV7-8 to TRBJ2-3, with D possibly being TRBD2 (7 bases). The CDR3, as DNA: TGTGCCAGCAGCCCACAACGGGGGGCTAGCGGAGGGGATACGCAGTATTTT. It yields the protein CASSPQRGASGGDTQYF.